This T cell receptor (beta chain) was identified in a study of graft-versus-host responses after intestinal transplantation. For the study at large: Recipients were given multivisceral, liver-intestinal, or isolated intestinal transplants. Recipients across the board were started on anti-thymocyte globulin induction, then kept on tacrolimus and steroids for roughly 3 years.

Profiled with immunoSEQ multiplex PCR; TCRdb holds only in-frame clones, not every one. Of tens of thousands of clones in the sample, over 80% are singletons; the top ten hold approximately 0.73%. The CDR3 contains 14 residues. V was clipped by 10 bases and J by 0 bases; unmatched bases: 8. Per germline, CDR1 MNHEY and CDR2 SMNVEV (reference sequence). Comments on this clone: Its specificity is not known.

Study-wide results and limits: Recipient marrow harbored GvH clones, some of which surfaced first in ileum or blood.

The chain links TRBV27 to TRBJ2-7; 8 nucleotides agree with TRBD1. This sequence originates from a human patient who received an intestinal transplant, so some T cells may come from the graft donor. This material consisted of PBMCs, taken 98 days after intestinal transplantation. CDR3 sequence reads: CANYRGRSSYEQYF. CDR3 in DNA: TGTGCCAATTACAGGGGGAGGAGCTCCTACGAGCAGTACTTC.